This T cell receptor (beta chain) was recorded in a study of blood T cell repertoires in COVID-19. Looked up from germline, CDR1 is SGHVS and CDR2 is FQNEAQ. CDR3 length: 18 amino acids. V shed 5 bases and J shed 5 bases, with 25 bases lying between them. Sequencing was performed with immunoSEQ multiplex PCR; in TCRdb, only in-frame clones are kept and a portion is missing. Seen here are about 180,000 clones, more than 70% observed once, and the top ten hold about 9.7%. The V gene is TRBV7-8, the J gene TRBJ1-5; possible D gene TRBD1, 6 bases. This TCR was sampled from a woman in her twenties or thirties who had recovered from COVID-19. Input material: PBMCs or T cells enriched from blood (not recorded which). CDR3: CASSPTGPIGRWDQPQHF. The CDR3, as DNA: TGTGCCAGCAGCCCAACAGGGCCGATCGGCCGCTGGGATCAGCCCCAGCATTTT.